This TCR beta chain was documented in a study of beta chain features in type 1 diabetes. Findings and limits, study-wide: Shorter TCRB CDR3s, moderately but significantly so, were found in Type 1 diabetes patients in all four CD4+ subsets. An over-representation of cells with high TCR expression could result from cDNA sequencing.

CDR1 is LNHDA, CDR2 SQIVND, per germline (reference sequence). The CDR3 extends over 13 amino acids. V was clipped by 1 base and J by 4 bases, with 5 bases between them. As regards this clone: No antigen is known for it.

The isolated RNA, all of it, was reverse transcribed, so expressed TCRB transcripts were what got sequenced. Deep immunoSEQ sequencing covered naive, central memory and regulatory T cell samples. Only in-frame clones appear in the TCRdb table, and some are missing; sequencing was by immunoSEQ multiplex PCR. This sample has fewer than 400,000 clones, with roughly 8% found just once. This TCR derives from a woman in her late teens or twenties in good health. The material sequenced was central memory CD4+ T cells from blood. This chain connects TRBV19 to TRBJ2-1; unclear D gene. The DNA of the CDR3 is TGTGCCAGTAGTATAGGGCGATACAATGAGCAGTTCTTC. This encodes CASSIGRYNEQFF. The full variable domain, its missing parts supplied by reference TRBV19 and TRBJ2-1, is DGGITQSPKYLFRKEGQNVTLSCEQNLNHDAMYWYRQDPGQGLRLIYYSQIVNDFQKGDIAEGYSVSREKKESFPLTVTSAQKNPTAFYLCASSIGRYNEQFFGPGTRLTVL.